This T cell receptor (beta chain) was found in a study of T cell repertoires in cytomegalovirus infection (dated by TCRdb to the late 2010s). For context, the study as a whole: Donor HLA type was relevant to the analysis, as public TCR beta signatures indicated carriage of CMV infection together with the matching HLA type. Study-wide conclusions, independent of this receptor: In the ex vivo response, HLA-C-restricted CMV-specific TCR beta clonotypes were dominant, and in two of eight donors the single most frequent clonotype came from this HLA-C-restricted group. Cumulative frequency of public TCR beta family members discriminated carriers of CMV infection plus the relevant HLA type in this cohort and an independent roughly 350-donor cohort.

The CDR1 and CDR2 encoded by the germline V gene are MDHEN and SYDVKM. Reading from cysteine to phenylalanine, the CDR3 counts 14 amino acids. The retained sequence is limited to the CDR3, 42 bases, with the frame set at the first base. Between the V and J ends, shortened by 2 bases and 3 bases respectively, the junction contains 8 bases. The run used an Illumina HiSeq 1500. Through fastp at Q25 and MiXCR, TCRdb rebuilt clones from the public reads, retaining in-frame beta chains. Rows are combined by CDR3 protein, so each entry shows the most common genes and DNA. The sample data list hundreds of thousands of distinct CDR3 sequences, and under 20% of these were observed just once. 12% of the sample lies in the top ten. This clonotype was observed a handful of times. It lacks a known antigen. No much larger clone exists at a distance of one base, and base qualities are not known.

The source of this sequence is a human donor in good health (CMV status not recorded). Some clones in this sample may be carry-over from other donors' samples. Sequenced input: PBMCs. The chain uses TRBV28 and TRBJ1-5; perhaps TRBD1 is the D gene, with 5 bases matching. The nucleotide sequence reads as follows: TGTGCCAGCAGTTTAAGCAGGGTCAATCAGCCCCAGCATTTT. Its translation reads: CASSLSRVNQPQHF.